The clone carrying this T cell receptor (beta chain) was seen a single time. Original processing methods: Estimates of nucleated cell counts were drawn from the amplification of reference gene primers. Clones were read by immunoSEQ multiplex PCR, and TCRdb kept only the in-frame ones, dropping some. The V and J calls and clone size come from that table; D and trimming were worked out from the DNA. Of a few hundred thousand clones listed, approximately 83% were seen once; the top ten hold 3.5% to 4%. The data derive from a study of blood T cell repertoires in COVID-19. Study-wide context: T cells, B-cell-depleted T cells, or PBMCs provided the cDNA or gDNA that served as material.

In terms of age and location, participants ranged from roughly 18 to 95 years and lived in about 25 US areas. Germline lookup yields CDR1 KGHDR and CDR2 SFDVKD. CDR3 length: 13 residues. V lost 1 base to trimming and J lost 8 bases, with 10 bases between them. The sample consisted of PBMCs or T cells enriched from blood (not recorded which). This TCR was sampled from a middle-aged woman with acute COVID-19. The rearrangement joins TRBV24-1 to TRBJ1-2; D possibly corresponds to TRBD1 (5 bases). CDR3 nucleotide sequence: TGTGCCACCAGTGATTTTCCCGACAGCGGCTACACCTTC. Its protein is CATSDFPDSGYTF.